The present T cell receptor beta chain was sequenced within a study of identical twins. Regarding the study as a whole: Cord blood's abundant beta clonotypes had fewer insertions, unlike memory repertoires.

Points on this clonotype: Its matching antigen is unknown.

The V gene lost 0 bases and the J gene lost 1 base, with 10 bases spanning the gap. The germline V gene has CDR1 LGHDT and CDR2 YNNKEL (reference sequence). This CDR3 spans 16 amino acids. Each CDR3 protein gets one entry after TCRdb re-called the 5' RACE reads with MiXCR. The sample consists of hundreds of thousands of distinct CDR3 sequences, roughly an eighth of them appearing once. These same records also appear under a second study, on yellow fever vaccine responses in identical twins.

The chain employs TRBV3-1 and TRBJ2-1; D is unclear. Sequencing was carried out using PBMCs. The receptor was isolated from a woman in her late teens or twenties in good health. This chain's CDR3 is CASSQDRRPSYNEQFF. DNA of the CDR3: TGTGCCAGCAGCCAAGATCGCAGGCCTTCCTACAATGAGCAGTTCTTC.